What follows are 25 T cell receptor beta chains derived from one specimen sequenced in a study of siplizumab effects on memory and regulatory T cells. Profiled with immunoSEQ multiplex PCR; TCRdb holds only in-frame clones, not every one. Of 90,000 to 120,000 clones in the sample, 91% were seen once. Material: CD4+ T cells sorted from blood. Receptors were obtained from a human donor in good health. Some clones in this sample may be carry-over from other donors' samples.

The rearrangement joins TRBV7-2 to TRBJ2-3, with D perhaps TRBD2 (6 bases). This CDR3 spans 15 amino acids. V shed 4 bases and J shed 5 bases, with 16 bases lying between them. CDR1 is SGHTA, CDR2 FQGNSA, per germline. DNA for the CDR3: TGTGCCAGCAGCTCCCGGGACTTTAATAGAGATACGCAGTATTTT. It codes for CASSSRDFNRDTQYF.

The chain combines TRBV30 with TRBJ2-2, with D possibly matching TRBD1 (5 bases). V was pared by 2 bases and J by 4 bases, with 11 bases between. Germline CDR1 reads GTSNPN; CDR2 reads SVGIG (reference sequence). This CDR3 spans 14 amino acids. CDR3 protein: CAWSITGSTGELFF. As DNA, the CDR3 is TGTGCCTGGAGTATTACAGGTTCCACCGGGGAGCTGTTTTTT.

The chain links TRBV7-3 to TRBJ2-3; D is ambiguous. The germline V gene encodes CDR1 SGHTA and CDR2 FQGTGA. Between the trimmed V and J ends, which lost 0 bases and 2 bases, there was a span of 15 bases. The CDR3 is made up of 17 amino acids. CDR3 bases: TGTGCCAGCAGCTTAACTTTGCTTGGTCTCCCCACAGATACGCAGTATTTT. Its translation is CASSLTLLGLPTDTQYF.

This sequence joins TRBV13 and TRBJ1-2, with D perhaps matching TRBD1 (6 bases). This CDR3 is built from 14 residues. The germline V and J ends were trimmed by 0 bases and 2 bases, with 7 bases remaining between them. Germline lookup yields CDR1 PRHDT and CDR2 FYEKMQ (reference sequence). CDR3 sequence (DNA): TGTGCCAGCAGCTTAGGCACAGGGAACTATGGCTACACCTTC. The encoded protein is CASSLGTGNYGYTF. The whole variable domain, filled in from reference TRBV13 and TRBJ1-2, reads AAGVIQSPRHLIKEKRETATLKCYPIPRHDTVYWYQQGPGQDPQFLISFYEKMQSDKGSIPDRFSAQQFSDYHSELNMSSLELGDSALYFCASSLGTGNYGYTFGSGTRLTVV.

This rearrangement joins TRBV2 to TRBJ1-4; 8 bases line up with TRBD1. This CDR3 spans 13 amino acids. CDR1 SNHLY and CDR2 FYNNEI come from the germline V gene. V dropped 7 bases and J dropped 7; count of bases not matched to a gene: 5. The CDR3 bases are TGTGCCAGCACGCAGGGGGCGTTTGAAAAACTGTTTTTT. The encoded protein is CASTQGAFEKLFF.

The V and J genes are TRBV10-3 and TRBJ2-7; TRBD1 might be the D (6 bases). This CDR3 is built from 14 residues. Germline assignment: CDR1 ENHRY and CDR2 SYGVKD. V was trimmed by 0 bases and J by 7 bases, leaving 13 bases between them. CDR3 sequence reads: CAISESTGPREQYF. In nucleotides, the CDR3 is TGTGCCATCAGTGAGTCAACAGGGCCTCGGGAGCAGTACTTC.

This chain links TRBV11-1 with TRBJ1-2; possible D gene TRBD1, 5 bases. V lost 3 bases and J lost 7, with 15 bases in between. The CDR3 covers 14 residues. CDR1 is SGHAT and CDR2 is FQDESV in the germline V gene (reference sequence). The CDR3 bases are TGTGCCAGCAGCTTCTCAGGGCTCGAACGTGGCTACACCTTC. It specifies CASSFSGLERGYTF.

The chain couples TRBV5-6 to TRBJ2-7, with 9 bases that match TRBD2. In germline, CDR1 is SGHDT, CDR2 YYEEEE. Germline trimming cut 3 bases from V and 5 bases from J; bases unmatched to any gene: 15. This CDR3 is built from 17 residues. CDR3 coding DNA: TGTGCCAGCAGCTCCGAATTTAGCGGGAGAGGGAAGAACGAGCAGTACTTC. Residues: CASSSEFSGRGKNEQYF.

V and J are TRBV6-5 and TRBJ2-4; tentative D call: TRBD2 (5 bases). Germline CDR1 and CDR2: MNHEY and SVGAGI. With 0 bases removed from V and 6 bases from J, the gap between germline ends came to 12 bases. CDR3 length equals 15 residues. CDR3 residues: CASSYSRVNRNIQYF. The DNA for the CDR3 is TGTGCCAGCAGTTACTCGAGGGTCAATCGAAACATTCAGTACTTC.

V gene TRBV7-2 combines with J gene TRBJ2-7; D is unresolved. Germline V gives CDR1 SGHTA, CDR2 FQGNSA. This CDR3 region has 13 residues. Trimming cost V 2 bases and J 3 bases, with 8 bases left between them. The CDR3 coding sequence is TGTGCCAGCAGCTTATTTATCTACTACGAGCAGTACTTC. As protein: CASSLFIYYEQYF.

V and J are TRBV2 and TRBJ1-1; no definite D call. CDR1 SNHLY and CDR2 FYNNEI come from the germline V gene. The V end was cut by 7 bases, the J end by 0 bases, with 9 bases between. The CDR3 runs to 13 residues. Written as DNA, the CDR3 is TGTGCCAGCACCCGAGACTTGAACACTGAAGCTTTCTTT. Translating gives CASTRDLNTEAFF.

The chain links TRBV5-1 to TRBJ2-2, with no clear D. The germline V and J ends were trimmed by 5 bases and 0 bases, with 11 bases remaining between them. The CDR3 runs 15 residues. Per the germline V gene, CDR1 is SGHRS and CDR2 is YFSETQ. CDR3 bases: TGCGCCAGCAGATGGGGAACTCCGAACACCGGGGAGCTGTTTTTT. Its protein is CASRWGTPNTGELFF.

The chain joins TRBV5-1 to TRBJ2-1; TRBD2 is a possible D gene (5 bases). The V end was cut by 0 bases, the J end by 5 bases, with 12 bases between. This CDR3 comprises 15 residues. Germline V gene sequence: CDR1 SGHRS, CDR2 YFSETQ. The CDR3 DNA reads as TGCGCCAGCAGCTTGGGGCAGCCCGGGAACAATGAGCAGTTCTTC. This sequence encodes CASSLGQPGNNEQFF.

The chain has TRBV5-1 and TRBJ2-1; D unresolved. CDR3 length: 12 amino acids. Looked up from germline, CDR1 is SGHRS and CDR2 is YFSETQ. V was pared by 7 bases and J by 5 bases, with 10 bases between. CDR3 amino acids: CASGDTHNEQFF. The DNA for the CDR3 is TGCGCCAGCGGGGATACACACAATGAGCAGTTCTTC.

This chain uses TRBV7-9 with TRBJ2-1; D unclear. Germline V gene sequence: CDR1 SEHNR, CDR2 FQNEAQ (reference sequence). This CDR3 spans 15 amino acids. Trimming cost V 11 bases and J 0 bases, with 17 bases left between them. The CDR3 protein is CALVVASRSYNEQFF. CDR3 in DNA: TGTGCCTTAGTCGTCGCCTCCCGCTCCTACAATGAGCAGTTCTTC.

V is TRBV5-8 and J is TRBJ1-4; D is undetermined. The CDR3 runs to 14 residues. V shed 0 bases and J shed 4 bases, with 7 bases lying between them. Germline CDR1 SGHTS, CDR2 YDEGEE. In nucleotides, the CDR3 is TGTGCCAGCAGCTTGGGACTTCTTAATGAAAAACTGTTTTTT. The encoded protein is CASSLGLLNEKLFF.

This sequence joins TRBV7-9 and TRBJ2-3, with a possible D match to TRBD2 (6 bases). Germline CDR1 reads SEHNR; CDR2 reads FQNEAQ (reference sequence). The CDR3 covers 13 residues. V shed 4 bases and J shed 5 bases, with 10 bases lying between them. This CDR3 is CASSWWGEDTQYF. CDR3 nucleotides: TGTGCCAGCAGCTGGTGGGGGGAAGATACGCAGTATTTT.

The chain combines TRBV6-1 with TRBJ1-2; 7 bases map to TRBD1. V lost 5 bases, J lost 4 bases, and 4 bases stayed unmatched. Germline V CDR1 and CDR2: MNHNS, SASEGT. The CDR3 contains 13 residues. CDR3 sequence: CASSRDSLYGYTF. DNA for the CDR3: TGTGCCAGCAGTCGGGACAGTCTCTATGGCTACACCTTC.

The chain couples TRBV5-8 to TRBJ1-5, with D tentatively TRBD1 (5 bases). V lost 4 bases to trimming and J lost 11 bases, with 19 bases between them. CDR1 SGHTS and CDR2 YDEGEE come from the germline V gene. The CDR3 has 14 amino acids. The CDR3 DNA reads as TGTGCCAGCAGCCTGGGACCCCAGGCCAGGACCCAGCATTTT. Protein product: CASSLGPQARTQHF. The full variable domain, with the rest looked up from reference TRBV5-8 and TRBJ1-5, is EAGVTQSPTHLIKTRGQQATLRCSPISGHTSVYWYQQALGLGLQFLLWYDEGEERNRGNFPPRFSGRQFPNYSSELNVNALELEDSALYLCASSLGPQARTQHFGDGTRLSIL.

The rearrangement joins TRBV6-1 to TRBJ2-7; the D gene is possibly TRBD1 (5 bases). V was cut by 1 base and J by 2 bases, with 15 bases left in between. There are 16 residues in the CDR3. Germline CDR1 MNHNS, CDR2 SASEGT. The CDR3 sequence: CASSEGGAGLTYEQYF. The DNA of the CDR3 is TGTGCCAGCAGTGAAGGTGGGGCAGGCCTTACCTACGAGCAGTACTTC.

This clone was seen just once. The gene calls are TRBV6-1 and TRBJ1-2, with D perhaps matching TRBD1 (5 bases). Deletions cut 6 bases from V and 0 bases from J, with 14 bases between. Germline V CDR1 and CDR2: MNHNS, SASEGT. The CDR3 length is 15 residues. CDR3 DNA: TGTGCCAGCAGAGCCCCAACAGGAGCTAACTATGGCTACACCTTC. This gives the protein CASRAPTGANYGYTF.

The chain combines TRBV2 with TRBJ2-3; no clear D. Germline V gives CDR1 SNHLY, CDR2 FYNNEI. This CDR3 has 15 amino acids. V was trimmed by 6 bases and J by 0 bases, leaving 13 bases between them. CDR3 in DNA: TGTGCCAGCAGACAGACCCCAGTTAGCACAGATACGCAGTATTTT. Protein: CASRQTPVSTDTQYF.

The chain joins TRBV28 to TRBJ1-4; 11 bases map to TRBD1. The V segment lost 0 bases and the J segment 7 bases; nucleotides outside the gene matches: 7. From germline, CDR1 is MDHEN and CDR2 SYDVKM. The CDR3 has 17 residues. The CDR3 here is CASSLWGTGGSIEKLFF. CDR3 coding DNA: TGTGCCAGCAGTTTATGGGGGACAGGGGGGAGTATTGAAAAACTGTTTTTT.

The chain carries TRBV5-1 and TRBJ2-2; 7 nucleotides line up with TRBD1. CDR1 is SGHRS, CDR2 YFSETQ, per germline. The V and J ends lost 5 bases and 1 base, in that order; junction bases with no gene match: 11. This CDR3 is built from 17 residues. The CDR3 loop reads CASRFSVGQQNTGELFF. The CDR3 DNA follows: TGCGCCAGCAGATTCAGTGTGGGACAGCAGAACACCGGGGAGCTGTTTTTT. Variable domain in full (rest from reference TRBV5-1 and TRBJ2-2): KAGVTQTPRYLIKTRGQQVTLSCSPISGHRSVSWYQQTPGQGLQFLFEYFSETQRNKGNFPGRFSGRQFSNSRSEMNVSTLELGDSALYLCASRFSVGQQNTGELFFGEGSRLTVL.

The chain carries TRBV27 and TRBJ1-2; D unresolved. The germline V gene encodes CDR1 MNHEY and CDR2 SMNVEV (reference sequence). The CDR3 runs to 15 residues. V lost 0 bases and J 4 bases, leaving 12 bases between the germline ends. The CDR3 sequence: CASSLSGLHLYGYTF. CDR3 sequence (DNA): TGTGCCAGCAGTTTATCGGGATTACACCTCTATGGCTACACCTTC.